This paragraph covers one T cell receptor beta chain sequence. The target antigen is unknown. The sample belongs to a study of regulatory T cells in long-lasting Graves disease. Study-wide points: Favored gene segments in persistent disease were TRBV28, TRBJ1-2 and TRBJ2-5. Among persistent patients, a larger number of public clonotypes were shared (around 2,700) than among newly diagnosed patients (roughly 1,000).

For TCR beta, libraries came from iRepertoire HTBI primers and Arm-PCR of CDR3 regions. TCRdb analysed the multiplex PCR reads with MiXCR anew, one entry per CDR3 protein. The profile shows more than 300,000 distinct CDR3 sequences, roughly 15% of them singletons. V was clipped by 4 bases and J by 2 bases, with 9 bases between them. Germline V gene lookup returns CDR1 SEHNR and CDR2 FQNEAQ (reference sequence). This CDR3 has 13 amino acids. Time point here: newly diagnosed GD, antithyroid drugs for less than 3 months. RNA isolated from PBMCs was used to make the TCR library. These sequences were also reported in another study, on T cells in Graves' hyperthyroidism and ophthalmopathy. From that second work: A first-round RT-PCR of the TCR CDR3 used the HTBI primer set. In the blood, most expanded thyroid clonotypes above 0.001 appeared as well.

Sequencing used peripheral blood mononuclear cells (PBMCs), obtained at new diagnosis, from a patient treated with antithyroid drugs. The rearrangement joins TRBV7-9 to TRBJ2-7, with D uncertain. This sequence originates from a woman younger than 30 with Graves disease. CDR3 DNA: TGTGCCAGCAGCTCACACCACCCCTACGAGCAGTACTTC. It is translated as CASSSHHPYEQYF.